This T cell receptor (beta chain) was identified in a study of cytomegalovirus exposure and HLA in healthy donors. About the research overall: A previous analysis identified 95 million to 120 million unique TCR beta sequences derived from some 170 million T cells. Some 85 million unique TCRs from HLA-typed donors were held in an early data release.

Donors consisted of healthy bone marrow donors. In the case of this clone: The antigen is undetermined.

Notes on the study in general: Cytomegalovirus association was listed for 164 TCR beta chains.

PCR primers comprised 60 Vbeta and 13 Jbeta primers. The protocol was immunoSEQ multiplex PCR, while the TCRdb copy is restricted to in-frame clones and leaves out a portion. The table shows 120,000 or so clones, with approximately 79% occurring only once. Deletions cut 0 bases from V and 4 bases from J, with 5 bases between. Germline V CDR1 and CDR2: LGHNA, YSLEER. The CDR3 has 13 residues. This receptor was taken from a man aged 50-59 years in good health and CMV-seropositive. The chain couples TRBV4-3 to TRBJ2-3; D remains ambiguous. Sample: PBMCs. The CDR3: CASSQDPSDTQYF. DNA for the CDR3: TGCGCCAGCAGCCAAGATCCATCAGATACGCAGTATTTT.